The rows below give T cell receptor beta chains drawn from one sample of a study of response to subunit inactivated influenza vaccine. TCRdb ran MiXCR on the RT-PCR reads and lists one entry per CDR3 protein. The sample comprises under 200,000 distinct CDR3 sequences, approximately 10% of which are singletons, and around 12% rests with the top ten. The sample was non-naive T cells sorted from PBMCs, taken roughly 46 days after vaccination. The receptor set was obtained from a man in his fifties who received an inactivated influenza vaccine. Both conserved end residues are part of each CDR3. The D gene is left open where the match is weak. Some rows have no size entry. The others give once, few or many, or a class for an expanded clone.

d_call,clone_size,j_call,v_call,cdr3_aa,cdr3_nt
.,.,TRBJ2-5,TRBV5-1,CASSGGPLETQYF,TGCGCCAGCAGCGGCGGCCCTCTGGAGACCCAGTACTTC
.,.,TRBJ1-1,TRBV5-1,CASSLGQGHLNTEAFF,TGCGCCAGCAGCTTGGGCCAGGGGCATCTGAACACTGAAGCTTTCTTT
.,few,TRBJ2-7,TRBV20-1,CSYNKGGYEQYF,TGCAGCTATAACAAAGGGGGCTACGAGCAGTACTTC
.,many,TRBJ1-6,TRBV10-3,CAISVDRLNSPLHF,TGTGCCATCAGCGTGGACAGACTTAATTCACCCCTCCACTTT
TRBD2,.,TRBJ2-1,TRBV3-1,CAISLPFGERGITNEQFF,TGTGCCATCAGTTTGCCTTTCGGGGAGCGGGGGATTACCAATGAGCAGTTCTTC
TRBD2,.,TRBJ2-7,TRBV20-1,CSARDIQREVSYEQYF,TGCAGTGCTAGAGATATCCAGCGGGAGGTTTCCTACGAGCAGTACTTC
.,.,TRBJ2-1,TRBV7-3,CASSLLGGYNEQFF,TGTGCCAGCAGCTTATTGGGAGGCTACAATGAGCAGTTCTTC
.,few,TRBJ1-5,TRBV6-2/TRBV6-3,CASSYGRAARPQHF,TGTGCCAGCAGTTACGGCAGGGCCGCCAGGCCCCAGCATTTT
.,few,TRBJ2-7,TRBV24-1,CATSGSGTYEQYF,TGTGCCACCAGTGGTTCGGGAACCTACGAGCAGTACTTC
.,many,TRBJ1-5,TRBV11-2,CASSRGEGRGQPQHF,TGTGCCAGCAGTAGAGGGGAAGGAAGGGGTCAGCCCCAGCATTTT
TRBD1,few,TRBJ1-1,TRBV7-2,CASGLQNRGQAFF,TGTGCCAGCGGCCTTCAGAACAGGGGGCAAGCTTTCTTT
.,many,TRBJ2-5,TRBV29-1,CSVDPHARVGETQYF,TGCAGCGTAGATCCCCACGCCAGGGTGGGGGAGACCCAGTACTTC
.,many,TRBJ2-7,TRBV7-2,CASSLGFRSPYEQYF,TGTGCCAGCAGCTTAGGATTCAGGTCTCCCTACGAGCAGTACTTC
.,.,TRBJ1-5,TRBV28,CASSLSGGDQPQHF,TGTGCCAGCAGTTTATCGGGGGGGGATCAGCCCCAGCATTTT
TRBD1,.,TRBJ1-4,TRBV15,CATSRVGGGATNEKLFF,TGTGCCACCAGCAGAGTCGGAGGGGGCGCGACTAATGAAAAACTGTTTTTT
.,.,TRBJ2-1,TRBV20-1,CSAKSGTSSYNEQFF,TGCAGTGCCAAGTCCGGGACCAGCTCCTACAATGAGCAGTTCTTC
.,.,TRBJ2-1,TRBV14,CASSPWGVPYNEQFF,TGTGCCAGCAGCCCCTGGGGGGTACCCTACAATGAGCAGTTCTTC
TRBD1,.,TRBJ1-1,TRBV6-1,CASSEAQGDTEAFF,TGTGCCAGCAGTGAAGCACAGGGGGACACTGAAGCTTTCTTT
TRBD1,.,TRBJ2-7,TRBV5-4,CASSLNGQGSPDF,TGTGCCAGCAGCTTGAACGGACAGGGGTCCCCCGACTTC
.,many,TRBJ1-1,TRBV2,CASIQGVLPPTNTEAFF,TGTGCCAGCATACAGGGTGTTCTTCCCCCCACGAACACTGAAGCTTTCTTT
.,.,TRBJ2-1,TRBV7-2,CASSLGGNWEQFF,TGTGCCAGCAGCTTAGGGGGTAACTGGGAGCAGTTCTTC
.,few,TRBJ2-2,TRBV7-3,CASSSGTANTGELFF,TGTGCCAGCAGCTCCGGGACGGCGAACACCGGGGAGCTGTTTTTT
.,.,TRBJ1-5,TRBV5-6,CASRRSGGRNQPQHF,TGTGCCAGTCGACGCAGCGGGGGAAGGAATCAGCCCCAGCATTTT